This T cell receptor beta chain is from a study of control samples from healthy donors and cancer patients. From germline, CDR1 is LGHDT and CDR2 YNNKEL (reference sequence). V was trimmed by 3 bases and J by 6 bases, leaving 5 bases between them. The CDR3 consists of 12 residues. Profiled with immunoSEQ multiplex PCR; TCRdb holds only in-frame clones, not every one. The repertoire holds roughly 120,000 clones, with about 93% as singletons. The chain couples TRBV3-1 (or the pseudogene TRBV3-2) to TRBJ2-2; D is possibly TRBD2 (5 bases). The sequence came from a man in his forties or fifties with head and neck cancer. Sequenced material: PBMCs. Here the CDR3 reads CASSQGAGELFF. DNA of the CDR3: TGTGCCAGCAGCCAGGGAGCCGGGGAGCTGTTTTTT.